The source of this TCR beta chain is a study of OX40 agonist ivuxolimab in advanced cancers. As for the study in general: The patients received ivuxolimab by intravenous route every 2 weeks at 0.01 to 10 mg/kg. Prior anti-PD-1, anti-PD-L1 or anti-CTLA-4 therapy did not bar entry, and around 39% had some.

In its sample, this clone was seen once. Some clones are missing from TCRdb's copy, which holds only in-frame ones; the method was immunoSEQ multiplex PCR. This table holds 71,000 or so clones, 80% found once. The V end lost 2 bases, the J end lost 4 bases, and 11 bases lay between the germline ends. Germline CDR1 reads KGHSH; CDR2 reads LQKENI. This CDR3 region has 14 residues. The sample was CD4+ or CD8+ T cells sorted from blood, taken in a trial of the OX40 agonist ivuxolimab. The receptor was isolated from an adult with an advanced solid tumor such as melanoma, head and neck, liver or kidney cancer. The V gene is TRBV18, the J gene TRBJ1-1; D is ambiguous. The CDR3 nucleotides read TGTGCCAGCTCACCAGGGAACTCCGGCACTGAAGCTTTCTTT. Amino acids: CASSPGNSGTEAFF.